The sequence of this T cell receptor beta chain was determined in a study of control samples from healthy donors and cancer patients. Generated by immunoSEQ multiplex PCR, the TCRdb table keeps only in-frame clones and is missing some. The sample has over 150,000 clones; roughly 94% are singletons. Sequences were obtained from blood. The clonotype was recovered from a woman in her late teens or twenties in good health.

The CDR3 reads CASSVVRDNEQFF. CDR3 bases: TGTGCCAGCAGCGTAGTGCGGGACAATGAGCAGTTCTTC. The V and J genes are TRBV9 and TRBJ2-1, with TRBD2 as a possible D gene (5 bases). V was cut by 0 bases and J by 5 bases, with 6 bases left in between. The V gene's germline CDR1 is SGDLS and CDR2 YYNGEE. The CDR3 length is 13 residues.